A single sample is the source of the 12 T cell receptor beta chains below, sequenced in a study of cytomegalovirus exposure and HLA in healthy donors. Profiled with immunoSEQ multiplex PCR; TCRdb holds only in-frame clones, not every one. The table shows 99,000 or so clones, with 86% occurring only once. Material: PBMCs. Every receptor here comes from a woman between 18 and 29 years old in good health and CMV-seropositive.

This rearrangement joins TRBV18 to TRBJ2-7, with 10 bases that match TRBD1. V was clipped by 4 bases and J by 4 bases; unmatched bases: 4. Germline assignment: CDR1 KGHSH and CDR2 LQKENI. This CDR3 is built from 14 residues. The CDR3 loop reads CASSQTGGGYEQYF. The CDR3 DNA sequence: TGTGCCAGCTCACAGACAGGGGGCGGTTACGAGCAGTACTTC.

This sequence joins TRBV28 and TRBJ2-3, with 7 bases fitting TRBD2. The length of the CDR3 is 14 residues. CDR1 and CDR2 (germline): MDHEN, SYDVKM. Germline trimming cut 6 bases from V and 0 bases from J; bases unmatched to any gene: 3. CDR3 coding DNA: TGTGCCAGCAGAACGCGGGGGAGCACAGATACGCAGTATTTT. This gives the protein CASRTRGSTDTQYF.

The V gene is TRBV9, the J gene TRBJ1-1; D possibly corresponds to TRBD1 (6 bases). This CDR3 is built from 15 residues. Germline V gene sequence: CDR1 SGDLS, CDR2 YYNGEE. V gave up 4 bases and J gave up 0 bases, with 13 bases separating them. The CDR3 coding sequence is TGTGCCAGCAGCTATGGAACAGGGATGAACACTGAAGCTTTCTTT. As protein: CASSYGTGMNTEAFF.

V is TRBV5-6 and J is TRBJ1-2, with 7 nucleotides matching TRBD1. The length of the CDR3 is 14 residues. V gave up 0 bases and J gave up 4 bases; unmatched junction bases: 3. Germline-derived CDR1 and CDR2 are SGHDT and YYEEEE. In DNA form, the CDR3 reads TGTGCCAGCAGCTTGGGACAGGGAGTCTATGGCTACACCTTC. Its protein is CASSLGQGVYGYTF.

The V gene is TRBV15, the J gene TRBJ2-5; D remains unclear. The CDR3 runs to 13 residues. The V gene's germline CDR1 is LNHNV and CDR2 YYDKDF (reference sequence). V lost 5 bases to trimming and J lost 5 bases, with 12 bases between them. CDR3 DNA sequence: TGTGCCACCAGCTCACACCCCGGGGAGACCCAGTACTTC. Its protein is CATSSHPGETQYF.

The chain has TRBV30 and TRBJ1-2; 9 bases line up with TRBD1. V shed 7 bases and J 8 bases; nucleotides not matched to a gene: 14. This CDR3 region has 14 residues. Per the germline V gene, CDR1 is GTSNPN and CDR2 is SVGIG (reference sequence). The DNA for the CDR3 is TGTGCCTTCCTCAGGACAGGGGACCGTGTAGGCTACACCTTC. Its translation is CAFLRTGDRVGYTF.

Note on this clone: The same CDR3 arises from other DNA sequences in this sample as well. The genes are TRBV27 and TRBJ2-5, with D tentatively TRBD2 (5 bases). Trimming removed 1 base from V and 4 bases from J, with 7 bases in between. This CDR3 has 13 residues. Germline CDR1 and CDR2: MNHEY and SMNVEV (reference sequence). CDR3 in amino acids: CASSLLGGETQYF. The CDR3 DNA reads TGTGCCAGCAGTTTATTAGGAGGAGAGACCCAGTACTTC.

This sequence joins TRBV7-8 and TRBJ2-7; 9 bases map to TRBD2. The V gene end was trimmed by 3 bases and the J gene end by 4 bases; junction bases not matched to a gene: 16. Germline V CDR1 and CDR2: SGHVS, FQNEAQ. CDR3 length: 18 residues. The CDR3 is CASSFSPTSGRPSYEQYF. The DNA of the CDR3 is TGTGCCAGCAGCTTTTCACCCACAAGCGGGAGGCCATCGTACGAGCAGTACTTC.

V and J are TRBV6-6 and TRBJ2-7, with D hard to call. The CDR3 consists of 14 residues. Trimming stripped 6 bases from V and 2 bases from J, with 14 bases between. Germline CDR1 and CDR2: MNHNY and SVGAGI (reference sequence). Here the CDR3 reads CASRSGGDPYEQYF. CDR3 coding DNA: TGTGCCAGCAGATCTGGCGGAGACCCCTACGAGCAGTACTTC.

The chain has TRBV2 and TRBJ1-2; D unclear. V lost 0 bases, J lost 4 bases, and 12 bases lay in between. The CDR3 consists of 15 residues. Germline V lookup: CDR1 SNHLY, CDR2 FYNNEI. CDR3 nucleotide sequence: TGTGCCAGCAGTGAAGCGCGTGAGGAAATCTATGGCTACACCTTC. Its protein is CASSEAREEIYGYTF.

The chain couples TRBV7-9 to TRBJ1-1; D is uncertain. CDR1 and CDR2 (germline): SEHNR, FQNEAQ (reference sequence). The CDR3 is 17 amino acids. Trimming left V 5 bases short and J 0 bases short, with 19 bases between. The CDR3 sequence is CASSIRPSPRLNTEAFF. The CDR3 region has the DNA TGTGCCAGCAGCATAAGACCCTCCCCCAGGCTGAACACTGAAGCTTTCTTT. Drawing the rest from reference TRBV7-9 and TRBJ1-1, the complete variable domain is DTGVSQNPRHKITKRGQNVTFRCDPISEHNRLYWYRQTLGQGPEFLTYFQNEAQLEKSRLLSDRFSAERPKGSFSTLEIQRTEQGDSAMYLCASSIRPSPRLNTEAFFGQGTRLTVV.

The CDR3 nucleotides read TGTGCCAGCAGCGGGACACACACCGGGGAGCTGTTTTTT. This encodes CASSGTHTGELFF. The chain is built from TRBV9 and TRBJ2-2, with D possibly matching TRBD1 (5 bases). This CDR3 is built from 13 residues. With 3 bases removed from V and 3 bases from J, the gap between germline ends came to 6 bases. Looked up from germline, CDR1 is SGDLS and CDR2 is YYNGEE.